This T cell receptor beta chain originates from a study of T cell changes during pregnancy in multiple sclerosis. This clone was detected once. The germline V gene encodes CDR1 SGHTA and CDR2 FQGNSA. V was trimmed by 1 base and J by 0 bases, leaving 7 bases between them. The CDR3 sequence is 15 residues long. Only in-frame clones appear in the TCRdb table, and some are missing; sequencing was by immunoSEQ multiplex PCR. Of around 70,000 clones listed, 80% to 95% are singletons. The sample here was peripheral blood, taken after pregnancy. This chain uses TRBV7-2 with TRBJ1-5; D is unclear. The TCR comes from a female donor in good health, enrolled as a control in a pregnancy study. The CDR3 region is CASSLEEYSNQPQHF. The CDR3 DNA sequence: TGTGCCAGCAGCTTAGAGGAGTATAGCAATCAGCCCCAGCATTTT.